Listed here is a single T cell receptor (beta chain). What it binds is not known. The sample is drawn from a study of OX40 agonist ivuxolimab in advanced cancers. General study points: On average, a greater number of expanded clones characterised CD8+ T cells relative to CD4+. Specificity for antigen went undetermined in the expanded peripheral T cells.

Only in-frame clones appear in the TCRdb table, and some are missing; sequencing was by immunoSEQ multiplex PCR. The sample contains 40,000 to 55,000 clones, about 80% of which appear only once. CDR1 KGHSH and CDR2 LQKENI come from the germline V gene. With 4 bases clipped from V and 7 bases from J, the junction kept 17 bases outside the gene matches. The CDR3 extends over 17 amino acids. Sequencing used CD4+ or CD8+ T cells sorted from blood, obtained in a trial of the OX40 agonist ivuxolimab. The chain is built from TRBV18 and TRBJ2-5, with 8 bases that match TRBD2. The sequence was obtained from an adult with an advanced solid tumor such as melanoma, head and neck, liver or kidney cancer. In nucleotides, the CDR3 is TGTGCCAGCTCACTAAAGTTAGATTCGACTAGCGCTCCGACCCAGTACTTC. Amino acids: CASSLKLDSTSAPTQYF.